Given below is one TCR beta chain in context. The data were produced by immunoSEQ multiplex PCR, yet TCRdb's version contains in-frame clones alone and is incomplete. The data show 350,000 or so clones, with about 90% seen just once and 6.5% held by the top ten. From germline, CDR1 is MNHEY and CDR2 SVGEGT. The CDR3 is 14 residues long. V lost 6 bases to trimming and J lost 9 bases, with 18 bases between them. The sample comes from a study of blood T cell repertoires in COVID-19. V usage is TRBV6-2 or TRBV6-3 and J usage is TRBJ1-5; TRBD1 is a possible D gene (5 bases). The sequenced sample was peripheral blood. This TCR was recovered from a man aged 18 to 29 with active or convalescent COVID-19. The CDR3 region has the DNA TGTGCCAGCAGCCCCGAAGCAGGGCCAGCGCCCCAGCATTTT. Translation: CASSPEAGPAPQHF.